This TCR beta chain was profiled in a study of graft-versus-host responses after intestinal transplantation. General study results and limits: Researchers found GvH clones in recipient marrow, and some showed up first in ileum or blood.

The CDR3 runs 16 residues. Germline-derived CDR1 and CDR2 are SGDLS and YYNGEE. Trimming removed 0 bases at V and 4 bases at J, with 13 bases between. Comments on this clone: The antigen remains undetermined.

The assay was immunoSEQ multiplex PCR, and TCRdb's table has in-frame clones only and misses some. Among around 64,000 clones listed, 90% to 95% were seen once. This clonotype originated in a human donor who was the organ donor for an intestinal transplant. This specimen was unstimulated CD4+ T cells sorted from spleen or lymph node cells, taken before transplant. This rearrangement joins TRBV9 to TRBJ1-4; D might be TRBD1 (5 bases). The CDR3 spells CASSVAAGRGNEKLFF. In DNA form, the CDR3 reads TGTGCCAGCAGCGTAGCGGCAGGGCGAGGTAATGAAAAACTGTTTTTT.